This T cell receptor (beta chain) was sequenced for a study of cytomegalovirus exposure and HLA in healthy donors. Concerning this clone: Its antigen is unknown.

Study findings and constraints: A later analysis reportedly found that, within productive TCRs, an Asian-associated ancestry cluster had fewer N-insertions than the mean observed across the roughly 630 donors.

PCR amplification relied on 60 Vbeta primers (plus 13 Jbeta primers). The protocol was immunoSEQ multiplex PCR, while the TCRdb copy is restricted to in-frame clones and leaves out a portion. The table lists about 82,000 clones, over 75% of them singletons. Looked up from germline, CDR1 is MGHRA and CDR2 is YSYEKL. This CDR3 region has 17 residues. The J segment lost 2 bases and the V segment lost 4 bases, leaving 11 bases of the junction unmatched. This TCR derives from a human donor in good health. The rearrangement links TRBV4-1 to TRBJ2-7; 10 bases match TRBD2. The sample comprised PBMCs. The CDR3 protein is CASSPANSGGPTYEQYF. The CDR3, as DNA: TGCGCCAGCAGCCCAGCCAATAGCGGGGGGCCCACCTACGAGCAGTACTTC.